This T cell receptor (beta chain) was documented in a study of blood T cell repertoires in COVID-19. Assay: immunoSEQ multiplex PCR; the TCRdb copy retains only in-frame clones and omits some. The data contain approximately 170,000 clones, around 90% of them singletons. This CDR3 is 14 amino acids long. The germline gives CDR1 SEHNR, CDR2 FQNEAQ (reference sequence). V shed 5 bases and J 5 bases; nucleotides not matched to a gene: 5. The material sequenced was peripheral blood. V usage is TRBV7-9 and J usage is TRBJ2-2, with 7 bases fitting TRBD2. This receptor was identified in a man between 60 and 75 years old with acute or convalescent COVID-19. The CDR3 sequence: CASSPSGGTGELFF. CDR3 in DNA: TGTGCCAGCAGCCCCTCCGGGGGGACCGGGGAGCTGTTTTTT.